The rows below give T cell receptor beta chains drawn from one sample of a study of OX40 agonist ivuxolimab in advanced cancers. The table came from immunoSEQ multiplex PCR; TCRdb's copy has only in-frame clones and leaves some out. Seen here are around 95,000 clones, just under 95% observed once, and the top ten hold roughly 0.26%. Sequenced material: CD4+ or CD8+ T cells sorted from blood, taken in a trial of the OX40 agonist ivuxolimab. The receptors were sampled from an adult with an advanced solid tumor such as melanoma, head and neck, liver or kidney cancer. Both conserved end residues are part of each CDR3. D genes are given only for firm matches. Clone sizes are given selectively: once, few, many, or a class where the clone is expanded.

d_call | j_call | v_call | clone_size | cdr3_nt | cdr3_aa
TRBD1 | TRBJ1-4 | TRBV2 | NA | TGTGCCAGCGGGGAACAGGGGCCCTATGAAAAACTGTTTTTT | CASGEQGPYEKLFF
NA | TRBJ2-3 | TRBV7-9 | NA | TGTGCCGGGGGCGTCACAGATACGCAGTATTTT | CAGGVTDTQYF
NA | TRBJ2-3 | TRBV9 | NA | TGTGCCAGCAGCTTTGGGGTAGATACGCAGTATTTT | CASSFGVDTQYF
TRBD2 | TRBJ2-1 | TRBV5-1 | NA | TGCGCCAGCAGCTTGTACCTAGCGGGAACGAACGAGCAGTTCTTC | CASSLYLAGTNEQFF
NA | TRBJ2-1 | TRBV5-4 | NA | TGTGCCAGCAGCTTGGTTGGCGGAGAGGAGCAGTTCTTC | CASSLVGGEEQFF
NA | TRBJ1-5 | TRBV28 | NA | TGTGCCAGCAGTTTTGTTGGGGCTCAGCCCCAGCATTTT | CASSFVGAQPQHF
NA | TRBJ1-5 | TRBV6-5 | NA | TGTGCCAGCAGGGTGGCAGACAATCAGCCCCAGCATTTT | CASRVADNQPQHF
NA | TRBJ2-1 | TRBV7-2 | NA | TGTGCCAGCACGCCGCCTAGCAATGAGCAGTTCTTC | CASTPPSNEQFF
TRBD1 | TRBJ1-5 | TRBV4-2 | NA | TGTGCCAGCAGCCAAGCTAGTCAGGGGGATCAGCCCCAGCATTTT | CASSQASQGDQPQHF
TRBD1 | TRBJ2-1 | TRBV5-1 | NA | TGCGCCAGCAGCGGGACAGGATACAATGAGCAGTTCTTC | CASSGTGYNEQFF
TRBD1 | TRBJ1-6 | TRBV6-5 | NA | TGTGCCAGCAGTTGGGACAGGGGTCGTTCACCCCTCCACTTT | CASSWDRGRSPLHF
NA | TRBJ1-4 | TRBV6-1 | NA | TGTGCCTCAAATCGAGACCTTTATGAAAAACTGTTTTTT | CASNRDLYEKLFF
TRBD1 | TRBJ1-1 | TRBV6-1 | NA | TGTGCCAGCAGTTCCGACAGGGACGCTGAAGCTTTCTTT | CASSSDRDAEAFF
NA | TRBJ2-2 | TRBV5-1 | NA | TGCGCCAGCAGCTTTCTCACCGGGGAGCTGTTTTTT | CASSFLTGELFF
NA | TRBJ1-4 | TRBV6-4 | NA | TGTGCCAGCAAAACAGGGAATGAAAAACTGTTTTTT | CASKTGNEKLFF
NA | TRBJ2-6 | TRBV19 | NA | TGTGCCAGTAGTCCACGACTCCGCTCTGGGGCCAACGTCCTGACTTTC | CASSPRLRSGANVLTF
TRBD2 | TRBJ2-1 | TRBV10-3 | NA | TGTGCCAACCGAGCAGCGGGAGGGATCAATGAGCAGTTCTTC | CANRAAGGINEQFF
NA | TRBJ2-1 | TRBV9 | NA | TGTGCCAGCAGCGTAGCTCAAGCCCAAAGAGGGTCCTACAATGAGCAGTTCTTC | CASSVAQAQRGSYNEQFF
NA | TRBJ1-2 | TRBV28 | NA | TGTGCCAGCAGTTCCCCGAGATCAAAACGACCCAACTATGGCTACACCTTC | CASSSPRSKRPNYGYTF
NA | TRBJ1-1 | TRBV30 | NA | TGTGCCGGCCAGACCTCACGAATTTCGGGAGACGGCTCTCAGGCTTTCTTT | CAGQTSRISGDGSQAFF
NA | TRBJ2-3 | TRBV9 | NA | TGTGCCAGCAGCCCTCAGGTTCGGGCAGATACGCAGTATTTT | CASSPQVRADTQYF
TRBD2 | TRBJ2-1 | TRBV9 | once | TGTGCCAGCAGCGCTCCATTACTAGCGGGGGGGACTGAGCAGTTCTTC | CASSAPLLAGGTEQFF